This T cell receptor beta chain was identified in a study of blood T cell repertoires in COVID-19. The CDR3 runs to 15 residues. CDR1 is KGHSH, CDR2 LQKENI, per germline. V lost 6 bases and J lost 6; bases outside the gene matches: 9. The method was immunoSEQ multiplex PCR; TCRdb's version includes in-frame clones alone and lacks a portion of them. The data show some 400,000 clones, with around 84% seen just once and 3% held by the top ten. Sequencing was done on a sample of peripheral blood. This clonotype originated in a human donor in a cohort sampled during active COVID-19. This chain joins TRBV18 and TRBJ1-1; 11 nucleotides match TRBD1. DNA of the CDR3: TGTGCCAGCTCCCAGGACAGGGGGCTTGGGTCTGAAGCTTTCTTT. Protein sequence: CASSQDRGLGSEAFF.